This T cell receptor (beta chain) came from a study of T cells after yellow fever vaccination (dated by TCRdb to the late 2010s). Concerning the study at large: Libraries from fractions with low cell numbers were prepared with the SMART-Seq v4 Ultra Low Input RNA kit. Bulk PBMC replicates and cell subsets were isolated from blood drawn at multiple timepoints before and after both primary and secondary immunization. To track T-cell clones before and after primary and booster YFV17D yellow fever vaccination, bulk TCR alpha and beta repertoires were sequenced longitudinally. Two healthy male donors, one aged 18 to 30 and one aged 30 to 40 years, made up the cohort.

Sequencing instrument: Illumina NovaSeq 6000. TCR cDNA was made using 5'RACE template switching, a step that added a universal primer site and unique molecular identifiers. cDNA synthesis was primed from both the TCR alpha and TCR beta constant segments. Libraries were amplified in two PCR steps, with sample barcodes and sequencing adapters added in the second step. Sequencing of the libraries was done on either Illumina HiSeq 2500 (2x100 bp) or NovaSeq (2x150 bp). The published analysis was carried out like this. MIGEC handled demultiplexing of reads and collapsing into UMI consensus sequences, while MiXCR performed V(D)J alignment. Vaccine-responding clonotypes were identified with edgeR using replicate PBMC samples, with FDR below 0.01 and a log2 fold change above 5 up to day 15 being required. Each bulk clonotype received a CD4 or CD8 identity based on whether the sequenced CD4 or CD8 repertoire contained that clonotype at higher abundance. The raw public reads went through TCRdb reprocessing: fastp at Q25, MiXCR clone calling, in-frame beta chains kept. Records with the same CDR3 protein are collapsed into one entry carrying the most frequent genes and DNA. These V and J calls originate from TCRdb's pipeline instead of the authors' own analysis. The table for this sample lists some 300,000 distinct CDR3 sequences; roughly 3.5% of them were counted only once. Clones ranked in the top ten supply roughly a quarter of the sample.

Per the germline V gene (reference sequence), PRHDT is the CDR1 and FYEKMQ is the CDR2. The CDR3 contains 13 residues, cysteine and phenylalanine counted. Of all the DNA, just the CDR3 is kept, 39 bases in frame from base 1. V was cut back by 7 bases and J by 7 bases, leaving a gap of 14 bases between them. What the study reported, not specific to this receptor: Compared with the primary T-cell response, the secondary T-cell response was weaker but faster, peaking on day 5 rather than day 15. Only a couple of donors were included in the study, so the extent to which the findings can be generalized is limited. Most clones expanded after primary vaccination (almost 97% of CD4 and 88% of CD8) were re-detected after the booster, suggesting that broad memory maintenance occurred. FACS-sorted repertoires could contain abundant contaminating clonotypes from the bulk population, so computational filtering was required. A small fraction of clonotypes appeared in both the CD4 and CD8 compartments, likely as a result of convergent recombination.

This clonotype was counted ten times or more. Its target antigen remains unknown. Base-call qualities are not available, and no considerably larger clone is one nucleotide away. The sample's treatment or condition label is to be understood as: live attenuated yellow fever vaccine strain. At each blood-draw timepoint, two biological replicates of bulk PBMCs were collected. A standard Ficoll-Paque protocol was used to isolate PBMCs from peripheral blood. TriZol was used to extract RNA from bulk PBMCs, CD4 and CD8 fractions, and dextramer-positive and dextramer-negative fractions. The TCR comes from a man aged 18 to 30 who received the YFV17D yellow fever vaccine. In this chain, TRBV13 is recombined with TRBJ2-1, with an unclear D gene assignment. This specimen was PBMCs, taken on the day of the yellow fever booster vaccination. The CDR3 in this case is CASTRSDWNEQFF. The sequenced DNA is TGTGCCAGCACCAGATCCGATTGGAATGAGCAGTTCTTC.